The following is a T cell receptor beta chain sequence with its context. Its cognate antigen is unknown. With a J-beta primer mix and a sample-barcoded 5' primer, a second PCR ran roughly 6 to 11 cycles. TCRdb recomputed calls from the 5' RACE reads with MiXCR, one row per CDR3 protein. The repertoire consists of 1,500,000 or so distinct CDR3 sequences, with 55% to 75% occurring once and the leading ten covering 5% to 7%. This CDR3 has 18 residues. Trimming took 2 bases from V and 7 from J, leaving 24 bases between them. Germline V gene sequence: CDR1 MNHEY, CDR2 SVGEGT. The sample belongs to a study of blood T cells in healthy people across ages. Study observations and caveats: Observed TCR beta diversity showed a strong correlation with the percentage of naive T cells as measured by flow cytometry. With age, beta diversity per million T cells declined roughly linearly, significantly by 35 to 40.

The receptor was derived from a man younger than 30 in good health. Sequences were obtained from blood. The chain recombines TRBV6-2 or TRBV6-3 with TRBJ2-4; D is ambiguous. In DNA, the CDR3 is TGTGCCAGCAGTTACAACAACCCATTACTCAGCTCTGGGAACATTCAGTACTTC. It codes for CASSYNNPLLSSGNIQYF.